This TCR beta chain was sequenced for a study of blood T cell repertoires in COVID-19. Background on the study: T cells, B-cell-depleted T cells, or PBMCs provided the cDNA or gDNA that served as material.

TCRdb keeps only in-frame clones here, not all; method: immunoSEQ multiplex PCR. The sample records 200,000 or so clones, 60% to 85% being singletons. The CDR3 is 15 residues long. V gave up 3 bases and J gave up 1 base, with 13 bases separating them. CDR1 MDHEN and CDR2 SYDVKM come from the germline V gene. The sample holds a few counts of this clone. The sequence derives from a man in his 60s with active or convalescent COVID-19. V is TRBV28 and J is TRBJ2-7, with D perhaps TRBD1 (5 bases). Sequenced input: peripheral blood. The CDR3 protein is CASSFNRLGSYEQYF. Here the CDR3 DNA reads TGTGCCAGCAGTTTCAACAGGCTGGGGTCCTACGAGCAGTACTTC. Variable domain in full (rest from reference TRBV28 and TRBJ2-7): DVKVTQSSRYLVKRTGEKVFLECVQDMDHENMFWYRQDPGLGLRLIYFSYDVKMKEKGDIPEGYSVSREKKERFSLILESASTNQTSMYLCASSFNRLGSYEQYFGPGTRLTVT.